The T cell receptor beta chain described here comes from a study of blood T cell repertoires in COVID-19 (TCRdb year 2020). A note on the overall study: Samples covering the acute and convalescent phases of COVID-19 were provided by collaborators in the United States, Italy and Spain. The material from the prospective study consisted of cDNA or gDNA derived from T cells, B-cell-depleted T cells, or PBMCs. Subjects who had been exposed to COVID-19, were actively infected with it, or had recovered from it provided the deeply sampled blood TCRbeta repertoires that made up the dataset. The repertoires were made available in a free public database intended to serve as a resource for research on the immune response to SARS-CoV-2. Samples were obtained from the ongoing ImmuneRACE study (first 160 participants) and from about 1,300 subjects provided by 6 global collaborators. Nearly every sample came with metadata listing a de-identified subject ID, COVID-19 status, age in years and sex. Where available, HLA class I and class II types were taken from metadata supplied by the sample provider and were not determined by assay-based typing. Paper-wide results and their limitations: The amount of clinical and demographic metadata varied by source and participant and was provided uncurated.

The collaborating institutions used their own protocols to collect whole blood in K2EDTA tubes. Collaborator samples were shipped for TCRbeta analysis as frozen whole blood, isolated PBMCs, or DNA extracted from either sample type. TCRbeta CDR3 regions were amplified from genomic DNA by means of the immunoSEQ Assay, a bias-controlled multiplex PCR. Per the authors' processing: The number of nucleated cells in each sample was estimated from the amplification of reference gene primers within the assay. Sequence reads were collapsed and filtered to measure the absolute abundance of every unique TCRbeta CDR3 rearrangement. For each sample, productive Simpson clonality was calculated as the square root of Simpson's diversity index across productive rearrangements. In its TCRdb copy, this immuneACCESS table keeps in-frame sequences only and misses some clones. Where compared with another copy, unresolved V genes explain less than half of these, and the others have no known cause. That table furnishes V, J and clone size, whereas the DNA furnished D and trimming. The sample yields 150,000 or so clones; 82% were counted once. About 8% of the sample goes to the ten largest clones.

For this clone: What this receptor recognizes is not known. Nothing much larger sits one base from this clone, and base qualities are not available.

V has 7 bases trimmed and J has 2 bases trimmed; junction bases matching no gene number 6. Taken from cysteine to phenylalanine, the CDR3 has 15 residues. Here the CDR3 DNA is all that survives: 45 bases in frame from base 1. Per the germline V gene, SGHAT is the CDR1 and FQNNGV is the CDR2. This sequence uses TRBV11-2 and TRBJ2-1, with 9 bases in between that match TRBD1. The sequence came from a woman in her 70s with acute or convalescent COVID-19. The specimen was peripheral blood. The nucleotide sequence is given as TGTGCCAGCACCTCTACAGGGGGCGCCTACAATGAGCAGTTCTTC. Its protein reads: CASTSTGGAYNEQFF.